These 6 T cell receptor beta chains share one sample of origin, sequenced in a study of shared clonotypes between healthy human individuals. CD45RO-negative CD8 cells positively selected for CCR7 made up the naive population, which excluded terminally differentiated effector memory CD45RA+ cells. Assay: immunoSEQ multiplex PCR; the TCRdb copy retains only in-frame clones and omits some. The sample carries about 2 million clones, about 95% recorded once. Input material: naive CD8+ T cells sorted from blood. These receptors came from a man younger than 35 in good health.

The chain recombines TRBV25-1 with TRBJ2-2; D is uncertain. The V and J ends lost 4 bases and 3 bases respectively, with 9 bases between them. The CDR3 extends over 14 amino acids. Looked up from germline, CDR1 is MGHDK and CDR2 is SYGVNS. CDR3 sequence reads: CASSGLSDTGELFF. CDR3 nucleotides: TGTGCCAGCAGTGGCCTTTCGGACACCGGGGAGCTGTTTTTT. The complete variable domain, with remaining parts taken from reference TRBV25-1 and TRBJ2-2, reads EADIYQTPRYLVIGTGKKITLECSQTMGHDKMYWYQQDPGMELHLIHYSYGVNSTEKGDLSSESTVSRIRTEHFPLTLESARPSHTSQYLCASSGLSDTGELFFGEGSRLTVL.

The chain recombines TRBV11-2 with TRBJ2-5, with D hard to call. The CDR3 loop spans 16 amino acids. Trimming removed 5 bases from V and 5 bases from J, with 21 bases in between. Per the germline V gene, CDR1 is SGHAT and CDR2 is FQNNGV. The CDR3 bases are TGTGCCAGCAGCCTCGAAGGATTTACCCTCCCGGAGACCCAGTACTTC. This sequence encodes CASSLEGFTLPETQYF.

About this clone itself: Other DNA sequences in this specimen translate into the identical CDR3. The rearrangement links TRBV7-9 to TRBJ2-7; D possibly corresponds to TRBD2 (5 bases). Germline lookup yields CDR1 SEHNR and CDR2 FQNEAQ (reference sequence). The V end lost 3 bases, the J end lost 0 bases, and 6 bases lay between the germline ends. The CDR3 sequence is 13 residues long. In DNA form, the CDR3 reads TGTGCCAGCAGCTTGAGGGACTCCTACGAGCAGTACTTC. Translation: CASSLRDSYEQYF.

The gene calls are TRBV7-6 and TRBJ2-7; 7 bases align to TRBD1. Trimming at V came to 4 bases and at J to 2 bases, leaving 5 bases not matched to a gene. Germline loops: CDR1 SGHVS, CDR2 FNYEAQ. The CDR3 loop spans 14 amino acids. The CDR3 spells CASSSQGSAYEQYF. CDR3 DNA: TGTGCCAGCAGCTCACAGGGGTCGGCCTACGAGCAGTACTTC.

This chain connects TRBV2 to TRBJ2-1, with D possibly matching TRBD2 (5 bases). Trimming shortened V by 1 base and J by 10 bases, and 23 bases separated the two germline ends. Germline values: CDR1 SNHLY, CDR2 FYNNEI. The CDR3 sequence is 17 residues long. This CDR3 is CASSEGWAGSENGEQFF. CDR3 coding DNA: TGTGCCAGCAGTGAAGGGTGGGCGGGTTCCGAGAATGGGGAGCAGTTCTTC.

This sequence joins TRBV28 and TRBJ2-5, with unresolved D. Germline assignment: CDR1 MDHEN and CDR2 SYDVKM. This CDR3 has 14 residues. The V gene lost 2 bases and the J gene lost 5 bases, with 12 bases spanning the gap. CDR3 residues: CASSLGQAPETQYF. The CDR3 coding sequence is TGTGCCAGCAGTTTAGGTCAGGCCCCGGAGACCCAGTACTTC.